One T cell receptor beta chain is described in this entry. Its specificity is not known. TCRdb keeps only in-frame clones here, not all; method: immunoSEQ multiplex PCR. The profile shows tens of thousands of clones, about 85% of them singletons. The trim removed 5 bases at V and 1 base at J, leaving 7 bases unmatched. CDR3 length equals 16 residues. Looked up from germline, CDR1 is MNHEY and CDR2 is SMNVEV (reference sequence). The record originates from a study of OX40 agonist ivuxolimab in advanced cancers. Study-wide context: The dose of intravenous ivuxolimab that patients received every 2 weeks ranged from 0.01 to 10 mg/kg. Findings and caveats of the study: It was also the case that some nonresponders had low normalized T-cell clonal expansion. Among the least clonally expanded were partial responders at 0.1-3.0 mg/kg. CD4+ and CD8+ blood T cells expanded clonally by week 6 at 0.1 to 3.0 mg/kg.

The receptor's source is an adult with an advanced solid tumor such as melanoma, head and neck, liver or kidney cancer. The V gene is TRBV27, the J gene TRBJ1-1; 10 bases line up with TRBD1. Sample: CD4+ or CD8+ T cells sorted from blood, taken in a trial of the OX40 agonist ivuxolimab. The CDR3 DNA reads as TGTGCCAGCAGTGCCCGCGGGACAGGGGCGAACACTGAAGCTTTCTTT. This sequence encodes CASSARGTGANTEAFF.